The 20 T cell receptor beta chains below were found in one sample sequenced in a study of T cell responses to AZD1222 COVID-19 vaccine. Sequenced by immunoSEQ multiplex PCR; TCRdb stores in-frame clones only, minus some. The table has over 100,000 clones, 85% to 90% seen once. Sequences were derived from peripheral blood, sampled on day 0 of AZD1222 vaccination. These receptors all come from an adult in good health.

This chain links TRBV6-5 with TRBJ2-1; D is uncertain. From germline, CDR1 is MNHEY and CDR2 SVGAGI. CDR3 length: 12 residues. The V end lost 3 bases, the J end lost 8 bases, and 8 bases lay between the germline ends. CDR3 in DNA: TGTGCCAGCAGTTATAGCTGGGATGAGCAGTTCTTC. Protein sequence: CASSYSWDEQFF.

J is TRBJ1-5 and V is TRBV5-1; D is ambiguous. Germline loops: CDR1 SGHRS, CDR2 YFSETQ. V was pared by 4 bases and J by 5 bases, with 13 bases between. The CDR3 runs 14 residues. CDR3 coding DNA: TGCGCCAGCAGCCTCGACTCACCCGATCAGCCCCAGCATTTT. It translates to CASSLDSPDQPQHF.

J is TRBJ2-5 and V is TRBV28, with TRBD1 identical over 9 bases. V trimming: 6 bases; J trimming: 5 bases; junction bases outside the gene matches: 10. Germline lookup yields CDR1 MDHEN and CDR2 SYDVKM. This CDR3 is built from 15 residues. The CDR3 loop reads CASSPGTGHGETQYF. The CDR3, as DNA: TGTGCCAGCAGCCCCGGGACAGGGCATGGGGAGACCCAGTACTTC.

This chain connects TRBV10-3 to TRBJ2-2; D unclear. The CDR3 consists of 15 residues. CDR1 and CDR2 from the germline V gene are ENHRY and SYGVKD. V lost 3 bases and J lost 5, with 13 bases in between. CDR3 sequence (DNA): TGTGCCATCAGTGAAGGTCTGGATTCTACCGGGGAGCTGTTTTTT. It specifies CAISEGLDSTGELFF.

This chain uses TRBV7-2 with TRBJ2-5, with 7 bases matching TRBD1. CDR3 size: 15 residues. The germline gives CDR1 SGHTA, CDR2 FQGNSA. Unmatched junction bases numbered 4, after V lost 0 bases and J lost 3 bases. The CDR3 DNA sequence: TGTGCCAGCAGCTTAGCTGGGACAGAAGAAGAGACCCAGTACTTC. Translated, it gives CASSLAGTEEETQYF.

The chain carries TRBV18 and TRBJ2-7; D may be TRBD1 or TRBD2 (5 bases each). The CDR3 is 15 amino acids. V was pared by 3 bases and J by 0 bases, with 12 bases between. Germline-derived CDR1 and CDR2 are KGHSH and LQKENI. The CDR3 is CASSPPGPSSYEQYF. Written as DNA, the CDR3 is TGTGCCAGCTCACCGCCGGGACCTAGCTCCTACGAGCAGTACTTC.

A note on this clone: Additional DNA sequences in this sample encode the identical CDR3. The V gene is TRBV7-2, the J gene TRBJ1-2; 9 nucleotides agree with TRBD1. Germline V lookup: CDR1 SGHTA, CDR2 FQGNSA. V lost 4 bases to trimming and J lost 4 bases; unmatched junction nucleotides: 1. The CDR3 runs 13 residues. The CDR3 reads CASSSGQGYGYTF. CDR3 sequence (DNA): TGTGCCAGCAGCTCGGGACAGGGCTATGGCTACACCTTC. Supplemented by reference TRBV7-2 and TRBJ1-2, the full variable domain reads GAGVSQSPSNKVTEKGKDVELRCDPISGHTALYWYRQSLGQGLEFLIYFQGNSAPDKSGLPSDRFSAERTGGSVSTLTIQRTQQEDSAVYLCASSSGQGYGYTFGSGTRLTVV.

The V and J genes are TRBV30 and TRBJ1-2; D perhaps matches TRBD1 (5 bases). Germline CDR1 is GTSNPN and CDR2 is SVGIG (reference sequence). V dropped 2 bases and J dropped 2 bases, with 12 bases sitting between them. The CDR3 covers 14 residues. The CDR3: CAWSRAGRNYGYTF. The DNA for the CDR3 is TGTGCCTGGAGTCGGGCAGGGCGCAACTATGGCTACACCTTC.

J is TRBJ1-5 and V is TRBV4-3; a weak D match, TRBD1 (6 bases). The CDR3 is 15 amino acids. Deletions cut 0 bases from V and 6 bases from J, with 12 bases between. The germline gives CDR1 LGHNA, CDR2 YSLEER. In DNA, the CDR3 is TGCGCCAGCAGCCAAGATACGTCAGGGGCTCAGCCCCAGCATTTT. This translates into CASSQDTSGAQPQHF.

The gene calls are TRBV3-1 (or the pseudogene TRBV3-2) and TRBJ2-1, with TRBD2 matching over 9 bases. This CDR3 is 15 amino acids long. V lost 5 bases and J lost 4; bases outside the gene matches: 6. CDR1 and CDR2 from the germline V gene are LGHDT and YNNKEL (reference sequence). This chain's CDR3 is CASSALAGSYNEQFF. Here the CDR3 DNA reads TGTGCCAGCAGCGCACTAGCGGGTTCATACAATGAGCAGTTCTTC.

The V and J genes are TRBV7-2 and TRBJ2-3; 9 positions match TRBD2. V lost 0 bases, J lost 5 bases, and 9 bases stayed unmatched. Per the germline V gene, CDR1 is SGHTA and CDR2 is FQGNSA. CDR3 length: 17 amino acids. The CDR3 loop is CASSLALGLAFGDTQYF. In DNA form, the CDR3 reads TGTGCCAGCAGCTTAGCTCTCGGACTAGCGTTCGGAGATACGCAGTATTTT.

V gene TRBV7-9 combines with J gene TRBJ2-2; D gene ambiguous. Germline CDR1 SEHNR, CDR2 FQNEAQ (reference sequence). The CDR3 runs 14 residues. V dropped 5 bases and J dropped 3 bases, with 10 bases sitting between them. CDR3 residues: CASSLLIYTGELFF. The CDR3 nucleotides are TGTGCCAGCAGCCTGCTGATCTACACCGGGGAGCTGTTTTTT.

The chain joins TRBV28 to TRBJ1-6; no reliable D call. V lost 7 bases and J lost 6, with 13 bases in between. This CDR3 is 14 amino acids long. Germline V lookup: CDR1 MDHEN, CDR2 SYDVKM. CDR3 nucleotides: TGTGCCAGCATTACTCGGGCCCTTAATTCACCCCTCCACTTT. Translated, it gives CASITRALNSPLHF.

V is TRBV7-9 and J is TRBJ1-2; no clear D. With 2 bases removed from V and 8 bases from J, the gap between germline ends came to 15 bases. CDR1 is SEHNR and CDR2 is FQNEAQ in the germline V gene (reference sequence). CDR3 length: 14 residues. Written as DNA, the CDR3 is TGTGCCAGCAGCTTATCGTCCCGGGCTGGAGGCTACACCTTC. Its protein product is CASSLSSRAGGYTF. Combining the CDR3 with reference TRBV7-9 and TRBJ1-2 gives the whole variable domain DTGVSQNPRHKITKRGQNVTFRCDPISEHNRLYWYRQTLGQGPEFLTYFQNEAQLEKSRLLSDRFSAERPKGSFSTLEIQRTEQGDSAMYLCASSLSSRAGGYTFGSGTRLTVV.

J is TRBJ2-7 and V is TRBV7-2; the D gene is possibly TRBD2 (5 bases). The germline V gene encodes CDR1 SGHTA and CDR2 FQGNSA. The CDR3 loop spans 12 amino acids. The V end was cut by 3 bases, the J end by 6 bases, with 9 bases between. The CDR3: CASSLEEGEQYF. For the CDR3, the DNA is TGTGCCAGCAGCTTGGAAGAGGGCGAGCAGTACTTC.

CDR3 amino acids: CASSQHGTAQVEQYF. CDR3 nucleotides: TGTGCCAGCAGCCAGCACGGGACGGCCCAAGTCGAGCAGTACTTC. The chain links TRBV3-1 (or the pseudogene TRBV3-2) to TRBJ2-7; D might be TRBD1 or TRBD2, each matching 5 bases. The CDR3 covers 15 residues. The ends were cut back, 3 bases at V and 6 bases at J, with 18 bases in the middle. Germline V gene data show CDR1 as LGHDT and CDR2 as YNNKEL (reference sequence).

The chain couples TRBV5-1 to TRBJ2-2, with D hard to call. CDR1 SGHRS and CDR2 YFSETQ come from the germline V gene. CDR3 length: 13 amino acids. V shed 1 base and J shed 4 bases, with 5 bases lying between them. The CDR3 here is CASSLMPTGELFF. The CDR3 nucleotides are TGCGCCAGCAGCTTGATGCCCACCGGGGAGCTGTTTTTT.

CDR3 sequence reads: CAWRRQTHSPLHF. CDR3 sequence (DNA): TGTGCCTGGAGAAGGCAGACCCATTCACCCCTCCACTTT. The chain joins TRBV30 to TRBJ1-6; D remains ambiguous. Germline lookup yields CDR1 GTSNPN and CDR2 SVGIG (reference sequence). The length of the CDR3 is 13 residues. V was clipped by 3 bases and J by 8 bases, with 11 bases between them. Full variable domain (rest looked up from reference TRBV30 and TRBJ1-6): SQTIHQWPATLVQPVGSPLSLECTVEGTSNPNLYWYRQAAGRGLQLLFYSVGIGQISSEVPQNLSASRPQDRQFILSSKKLLLSDSGFYLCAWRRQTHSPLHFGNGTRLTVT.

The chain couples TRBV20-1 to TRBJ1-1, with D possibly matching TRBD1 (6 bases). This CDR3 comprises 13 residues. Germline CDR1 reads DFQATT; CDR2 reads SNEGSKA (reference sequence). The ends were cut back, 3 bases at V and 5 bases at J, with 13 bases in the middle. CDR3 protein: CSASEGGRTEAFF. The CDR3 DNA reads TGCAGTGCTAGTGAGGGGGGGAGGACTGAAGCTTTCTTT.

The rearrangement joins TRBV14 to TRBJ1-2; maybe TRBD1 (6 bases). Trimming cost V 4 bases and J 6 bases, with 24 bases left between them. CDR1 is SGHDN, CDR2 FVKESK, per germline. CDR3 length: 17 amino acids. CDR3 sequence (DNA): TGTGCCAGCAGCCTATGGGTACGAACAGGGCTCTCGAATGGCTACACCTTC. Its protein product is CASSLWVRTGLSNGYTF.